This passage covers 3 T cell receptor beta chains from one sample sequenced in a study of cytomegalovirus exposure and HLA in healthy donors. PCR primers comprised 60 Vbeta and 13 Jbeta primers. Profiling relied on immunoSEQ multiplex PCR, and the TCRdb table lists in-frame clones only, not all of them. The sample consists of under 150,000 clones, 82% of them appearing once. Sequencing was carried out using PBMCs. The receptors here all came from a woman aged 45-65 years in good health and CMV-seropositive.

This clone was detected only a few times. J is TRBJ2-7 and V is TRBV9; TRBD2 matches 8 bases. The junction had 1 base not matched to a gene; V was cut back by 0 bases and J by 2 bases. Germline V gene sequence: CDR1 SGDLS, CDR2 YYNGEE. The CDR3 length is 14 residues. The CDR3: CASSVEGLAYEQYF. DNA for the CDR3: TGTGCCAGCAGCGTAGAGGGACTAGCCTACGAGCAGTACTTC.

The V gene is TRBV27, the J gene TRBJ2-1, with 10 bases aligning to TRBD2. The CDR3 contains 13 residues. CDR1 and CDR2 (germline): MNHEY, SMNVEV (reference sequence). After removal of 5 bases from V and 5 bases from J, the junction contained 0 bases not matched to a gene. CDR3 amino acids: CASSGLADNEQFF. The CDR3 bases are TGTGCCAGCAGTGGACTAGCGGACAATGAGCAGTTCTTC.

About this clone: This same CDR3 is encoded by further DNA sequences in the sample. The chain is built from TRBV7-2 and TRBJ2-1; D is uncertain. Trimming left V 5 bases short and J 4 bases short, with 9 bases between. Germline V gene data show CDR1 as SGHTA and CDR2 as FQGNSA. The CDR3 is made up of 13 amino acids. CDR3 DNA sequence: TGTGCCAGCAGCCTCACTTCTTACAATGAGCAGTTCTTC. It is translated as CASSLTSYNEQFF.